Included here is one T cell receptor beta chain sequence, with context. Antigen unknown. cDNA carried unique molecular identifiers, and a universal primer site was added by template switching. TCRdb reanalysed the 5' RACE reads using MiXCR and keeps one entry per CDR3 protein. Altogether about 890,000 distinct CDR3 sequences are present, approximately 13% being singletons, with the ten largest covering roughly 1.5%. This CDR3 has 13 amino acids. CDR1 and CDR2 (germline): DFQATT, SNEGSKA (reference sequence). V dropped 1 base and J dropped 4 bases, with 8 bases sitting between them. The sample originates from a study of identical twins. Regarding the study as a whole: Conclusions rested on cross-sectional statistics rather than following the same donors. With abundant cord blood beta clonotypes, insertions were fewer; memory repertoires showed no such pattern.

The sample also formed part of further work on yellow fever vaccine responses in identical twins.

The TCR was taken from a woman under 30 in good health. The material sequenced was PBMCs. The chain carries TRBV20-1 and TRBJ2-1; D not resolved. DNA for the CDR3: TGCAGTGCTAGAGCTTACAGATACAATGAGCAGTTCTTC. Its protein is CSARAYRYNEQFF.